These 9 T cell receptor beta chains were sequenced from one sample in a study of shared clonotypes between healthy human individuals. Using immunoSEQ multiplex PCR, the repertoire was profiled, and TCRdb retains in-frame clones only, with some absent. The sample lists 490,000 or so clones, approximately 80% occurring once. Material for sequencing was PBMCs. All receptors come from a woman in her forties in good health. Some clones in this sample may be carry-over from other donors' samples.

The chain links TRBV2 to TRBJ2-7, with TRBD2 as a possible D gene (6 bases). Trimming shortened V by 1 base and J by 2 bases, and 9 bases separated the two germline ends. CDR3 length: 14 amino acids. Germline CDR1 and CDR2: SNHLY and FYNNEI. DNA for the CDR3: TGTGCCAGCAGTGAAGGCGGGACCCCCTACGAGCAGTACTTC. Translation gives CASSEGGTPYEQYF.

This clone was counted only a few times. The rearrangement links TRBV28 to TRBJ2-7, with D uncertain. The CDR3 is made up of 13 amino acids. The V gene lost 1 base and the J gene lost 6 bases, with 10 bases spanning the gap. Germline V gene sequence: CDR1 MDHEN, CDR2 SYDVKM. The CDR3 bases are TGTGCCAGCAGTTTATCCCACGACTCCGAGCAGTACTTC. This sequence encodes CASSLSHDSEQYF.

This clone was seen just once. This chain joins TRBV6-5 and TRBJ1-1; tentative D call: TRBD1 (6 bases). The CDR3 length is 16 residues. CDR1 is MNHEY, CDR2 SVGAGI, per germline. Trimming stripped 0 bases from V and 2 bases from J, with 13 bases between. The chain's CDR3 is CASSYSRGGGNTEAFF. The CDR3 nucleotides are TGTGCCAGCAGTTACTCGAGGGGAGGGGGTAACACTGAAGCTTTCTTT.

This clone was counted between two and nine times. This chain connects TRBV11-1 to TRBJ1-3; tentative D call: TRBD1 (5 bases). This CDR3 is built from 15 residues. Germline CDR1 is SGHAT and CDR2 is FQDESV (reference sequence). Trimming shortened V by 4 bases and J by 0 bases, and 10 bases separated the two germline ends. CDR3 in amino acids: CASSSDGHSGNTIYF. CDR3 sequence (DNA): TGTGCCAGCAGCTCGGACGGACACTCTGGAAACACCATATATTTT.

The DNA of the CDR3 is TGTGCCAGCAGCTCGTTCTCCGGACTAGCGGGAAAGGACGAGCAGTACTTC. Its protein is CASSSFSGLAGKDEQYF. V gene TRBV7-3 combines with J gene TRBJ2-7, with TRBD2 matching over 12 bases. The J segment lost 5 bases and the V segment lost 4 bases, leaving 12 bases of the junction unmatched. Germline values: CDR1 SGHTA, CDR2 FQGTGA. This CDR3 has 17 amino acids.

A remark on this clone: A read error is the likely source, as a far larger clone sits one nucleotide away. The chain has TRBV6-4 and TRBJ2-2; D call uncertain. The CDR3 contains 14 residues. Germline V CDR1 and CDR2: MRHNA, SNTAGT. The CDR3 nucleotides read TGTGCCAGCAGTGACTCAGGTCACACCGAGGAGCTGTTTTTT. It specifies CASSDSGHTEELFF.

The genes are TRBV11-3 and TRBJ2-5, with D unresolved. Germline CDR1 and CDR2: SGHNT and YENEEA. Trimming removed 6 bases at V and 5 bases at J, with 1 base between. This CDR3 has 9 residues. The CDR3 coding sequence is TGTGCCAGCAGGGAGACCCAGTACTTC. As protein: CASRETQYF. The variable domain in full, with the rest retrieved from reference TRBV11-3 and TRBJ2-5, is EAGVVQSPRYKIIEKKQPVAFWCNPISGHNTLYWYLQNLGQGPELLIRYENEEAVDDSQLPKDRFSAERLKGVDSTLKIQPAELGDSAVYLCASRETQYFGPGTRLLVL.

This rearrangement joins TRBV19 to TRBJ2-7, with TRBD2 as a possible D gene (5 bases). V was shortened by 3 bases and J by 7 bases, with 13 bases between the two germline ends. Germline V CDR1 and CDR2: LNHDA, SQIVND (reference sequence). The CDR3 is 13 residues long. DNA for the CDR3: TGTGCCAGTAGTATGGGCTATAGAGGGGAGCAGTACTTC. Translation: CASSMGYRGEQYF. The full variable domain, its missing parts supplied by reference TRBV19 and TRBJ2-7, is DGGITQSPKYLFRKEGQNVTLSCEQNLNHDAMYWYRQDPGQGLRLIYYSQIVNDFQKGDIAEGYSVSREKKESFPLTVTSAQKNPTAFYLCASSMGYRGEQYFGPGTRLTVT.

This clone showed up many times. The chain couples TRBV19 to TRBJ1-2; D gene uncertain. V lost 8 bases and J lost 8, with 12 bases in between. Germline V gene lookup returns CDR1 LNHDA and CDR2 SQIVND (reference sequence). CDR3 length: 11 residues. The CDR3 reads CASGKGGGYTF. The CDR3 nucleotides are TGTGCCAGTGGTAAAGGCGGGGGCTACACCTTC.